The 19 T cell receptor beta chains below were found in one sample sequenced in a study of blood T cells in healthy people across ages. Primed by a sample-barcoded 5' primer and a J-beta primer mix, a second PCR proceeded for 7 to 11 cycles. A single record per CDR3 protein comes from TCRdb applying MiXCR to the 5' RACE reads. Of about 800,000 distinct CDR3 sequences listed, approximately 25% were seen once; the top ten hold roughly 3.5%. The same sample was also used in a study of T cells of mothers and their children.

The sample was blood. Source of these receptors: a boy aged 10-17 years in good health.

The sample holds a few counts of this clonotype. This sequence joins TRBV18 and TRBJ1-1; 12 nucleotides line up with TRBD1. V lost 1 base to trimming and J lost 0 bases; unmatched junction nucleotides: 9. CDR1 and CDR2 from the germline V gene are KGHSH and LQKENI. The CDR3 extends over 19 amino acids. The CDR3 here is CASSPRWGQGASMNTEAFF. The CDR3 DNA follows: TGTGCCAGCTCACCACGGTGGGGACAGGGGGCAAGCATGAACACTGAAGCTTTCTTT.

This chain uses TRBV7-2 with TRBJ1-6; D is ambiguous. V shed 2 bases and J shed 2 bases, with 13 bases lying between them. CDR1 and CDR2 from the germline V gene are SGHTA and FQGNSA. The CDR3 consists of 17 residues. In DNA, the CDR3 is TGTGCCAGCAGCTTAAGGGAAGGAATGCCCTATAATTCACCCCTCCACTTT. Protein: CASSLREGMPYNSPLHF. Drawing the rest from reference TRBV7-2 and TRBJ1-6, the complete variable domain is GAGVSQSPSNKVTEKGKDVELRCDPISGHTALYWYRQSLGQGLEFLIYFQGNSAPDKSGLPSDRFSAERTGGSVSTLTIQRTQQEDSAVYLCASSLREGMPYNSPLHFGNGTRLTVT.

The table lists this clonotype with a few counts. This chain connects TRBV6-2 or TRBV6-3 to TRBJ1-2, with a weak D call TRBD1 (5 bases). CDR1 and CDR2 (germline): MNHEY, SVGEGT. The CDR3 runs to 13 residues. Trimming took off 6 bases at V and 4 bases at J, with 12 bases between the two ends. The CDR3: CASRPQGFYGYTF. For the CDR3, the DNA is TGTGCCAGCAGACCTCAGGGATTCTATGGCTACACCTTC.

V is TRBV6-2 or TRBV6-3 and J is TRBJ2-3, with D perhaps TRBD2 (7 bases). Germline V gene sequence: CDR1 MNHEY, CDR2 SVGEGT. The CDR3 runs to 16 residues. The V end was cut by 1 base, the J end by 3 bases, with 14 bases between. The CDR3, as DNA: TGTGCCAGCAGTTACTGGGCGGGGGCAGGGACAGATACGCAGTATTTT. It encodes CASSYWAGAGTDTQYF.

This clonotype was observed many times. The chain couples TRBV28 to TRBJ2-7; 7 bases are shared with TRBD1. Trimming removed 6 bases from V and 2 bases from J; junction bases left unmatched: 7. Germline V gene data show CDR1 as MDHEN and CDR2 as SYDVKM. The CDR3 extends over 14 amino acids. The CDR3 bases are TGTGCCAGCAGATTAATGACAGGGACCTACGAGCAGTACTTC. It encodes CASRLMTGTYEQYF.

A few counts support this clonotype. The V call is TRBV20-1, the J call TRBJ2-5, with 9 bases aligning to TRBD2. The CDR3 extends over 16 amino acids. Trimming cost V 1 base and J 4 bases; bases outside gene matches: 10. Germline V gives CDR1 DFQATT, CDR2 SNEGSKA (reference sequence). CDR3 nucleotide sequence: TGCAGTGCTAGAGGTGGTGCGGGGGGGCCACGAGAGACCCAGTACTTC. As protein: CSARGGAGGPRETQYF.

This clonotype occurred a few times. The rearrangement links TRBV5-1 to TRBJ2-7; TRBD2 might be the D (6 bases). CDR1 SGHRS and CDR2 YFSETQ come from the germline V gene. This CDR3 spans 15 amino acids. Trimming left V 0 bases short and J 1 base short, with 11 bases between. CDR3: CASSLDGGPSYEQYF. CDR3 sequence (DNA): TGCGCCAGCAGCTTGGATGGAGGGCCTTCCTACGAGCAGTACTTC.

This clonotype was observed a few times. The chain is built from TRBV10-3 and TRBJ2-5; D remains unclear. The CDR3 sequence is 14 residues long. Germline CDR1 is ENHRY and CDR2 is SYGVKD. Trimming left V 8 bases short and J 2 bases short, with 15 bases between. As DNA, the CDR3 is TGTGCCATCTCCCCCTCGGACGGACAAGAGACCCAGTACTTC. This gives the protein CAISPSDGQETQYF.

In its sample, this clonotype was seen once. The V gene is TRBV12-3 or TRBV12-4, the J gene TRBJ2-5; 12 nucleotides line up with TRBD2. The V and J ends lost 4 bases and 5 bases, in that order; junction bases with no gene match: 8. This CDR3 has 16 amino acids. The CDR3 DNA is TGTGCCAGCAGTTCCCTAGCGGGAGGGGCTGGCGAGACCCAGTACTTC. It yields the protein CASSSLAGGAGETQYF.

This chain joins TRBV7-2 and TRBJ2-7; 11 bases are shared with TRBD2. The CDR3 length is 14 residues. Germline V gives CDR1 SGHTA, CDR2 FQGNSA. The junction had 7 bases not matched to a gene; V was cut back by 0 bases and J by 12 bases. The CDR3 DNA sequence: TGTGCCAGCAGCTTAGCGTTAGCGGGGGGGCTCGGGTACTTC. Protein sequence: CASSLALAGGLGYF.

This clonotype was seen more than once but under ten times. The chain is built from TRBV28 and TRBJ2-2; no firm D call. The length of the CDR3 is 13 residues. The V end was cut by 6 bases, the J end by 4 bases, with 9 bases between. Germline loops: CDR1 MDHEN, CDR2 SYDVKM. The CDR3 DNA reads as TGTGCCAGCAGGCTTTACAGCACCGGGGAGCTGTTTTTT. This codes for CASRLYSTGELFF.

This clonotype showed up just a few times. As DNA, the CDR3 is TGCAGCGTTCCGGGGGGTACCGGGGAGCTGTTTTTT. Encoded protein: CSVPGGTGELFF. The chain combines TRBV29-1 with TRBJ2-2, with 7 bases fitting TRBD2. The J segment lost 5 bases and the V segment lost 5 bases, leaving 2 bases of the junction unmatched. CDR1 and CDR2 (germline): SQVTM, ANQGSEA. CDR3 length equals 12 residues.

The table lists this clonotype with a few counts. One base away lies a much larger clone, so this may be a sequencing read error. The CDR3 nucleotides read TGTGCCAGCAGCTTAGGGGAAGGGGGCAAGTCTAATAGGGGCTACACCTTC. This encodes CASSLGEGGKSNRGYTF. This chain joins TRBV11-2 and TRBJ1-2, with 7 bases matching TRBD1. There are 17 residues in the CDR3. Trimming cost V 1 base and J 8 bases; bases outside gene matches: 16. Germline V gene data show CDR1 as SGHAT and CDR2 as FQNNGV. Drawing the rest from reference TRBV11-2 and TRBJ1-2, the complete variable domain is EAGVAQSPRYKIIEKRQSVAFWCNPISGHATLYWYQQILGQGPKLLIQFQNNGVVDDSQLPKDRFSAERLKGVDSTLKIQPAKLEDSAVYLCASSLGEGGKSNRGYTFGSGTRLTVV.

This clonotype has just a few counts. The chain couples TRBV20-1 to TRBJ2-4; perhaps TRBD1 as D (5 bases). V was trimmed by 0 bases and J by 1 base, leaving 19 bases between them. The length of the CDR3 is 18 residues. Per germline, CDR1 DFQATT and CDR2 SNEGSKA (reference sequence). CDR3 coding DNA: TGCAGTGCTAGAGATTCGTGGGGCGAGTTAGTTGCCAAAAACATTCAGTACTTC. Protein: CSARDSWGELVAKNIQYF.

This clonotype appeared a few times. The rearrangement links TRBV9 to TRBJ2-7, with 7 positions matching TRBD2. The CDR3 loop spans 17 amino acids. With V trimmed by 0 bases and J by 5 bases, 14 bases remained unmatched. Germline CDR1 and CDR2: SGDLS and YYNGEE. CDR3 coding DNA: TGTGCCAGCAGCGTAGTAGACCCAGCGGGACCTTTCCACGAGCAGTACTTC. Residues: CASSVVDPAGPFHEQYF.

J is TRBJ1-1 and V is TRBV7-6; D gene unclear. V dropped 2 bases and J dropped 2 bases, with 6 bases sitting between them. CDR3 length equals 13 residues. CDR1 SGHVS and CDR2 FNYEAQ come from the germline V gene. CDR3 loop: CASSLRINTEAFF. CDR3 nucleotide sequence: TGTGCCAGCAGCTTACGTATTAACACTGAAGCTTTCTTT. Full variable domain (remainder filled in from reference TRBV7-6 and TRBJ1-1): GAGVSQSPRYKVTKRGQDVALRCDPISGHVSLYWYRQALGQGPEFLTYFNYEAQQDKSGLPNDRFSAERPEGSISTLTIQRTEQRDSAMYRCASSLRINTEAFFGQGTRLTVV.

The CDR3 DNA reads TGCGCCAGCAGCTTGGCCCAGAGCGGCCTAAGCTCCTACAATGAGCAGTTCTTC. Amino acid sequence: CASSLAQSGLSSYNEQFF. The chain is built from TRBV5-1 and TRBJ2-1, with D perhaps matching TRBD2 (5 bases). This CDR3 contains 18 residues. CDR1 SGHRS and CDR2 YFSETQ come from the germline V gene. V was trimmed by 0 bases and J by 0 bases, leaving 16 bases between them.

The genes are TRBV20-1 and TRBJ1-2; possible D gene TRBD1, 5 bases. Germline loops: CDR1 DFQATT, CDR2 SNEGSKA (reference sequence). Deletions cut 6 bases from V and 3 bases from J, with 11 bases between. This CDR3 contains 12 residues. The CDR3 protein is CSATGTDYGYTF. The CDR3 coding sequence is TGCAGTGCAACCGGGACGGACTATGGCTACACCTTC.

This clonotype came up a few times. This chain connects TRBV20-1 to TRBJ2-1, with 11 positions matching TRBD2. Germline CDR1 reads DFQATT; CDR2 reads SNEGSKA (reference sequence). CDR3 length equals 15 residues. V dropped 0 bases and J dropped 7; count of bases not matched to a gene: 5. In nucleotides, the CDR3 is TGCAGTGCTAGAGATACTAGCGGGAGTGGGAATGAGCAGTTCTTC. Amino acid sequence: CSARDTSGSGNEQFF.